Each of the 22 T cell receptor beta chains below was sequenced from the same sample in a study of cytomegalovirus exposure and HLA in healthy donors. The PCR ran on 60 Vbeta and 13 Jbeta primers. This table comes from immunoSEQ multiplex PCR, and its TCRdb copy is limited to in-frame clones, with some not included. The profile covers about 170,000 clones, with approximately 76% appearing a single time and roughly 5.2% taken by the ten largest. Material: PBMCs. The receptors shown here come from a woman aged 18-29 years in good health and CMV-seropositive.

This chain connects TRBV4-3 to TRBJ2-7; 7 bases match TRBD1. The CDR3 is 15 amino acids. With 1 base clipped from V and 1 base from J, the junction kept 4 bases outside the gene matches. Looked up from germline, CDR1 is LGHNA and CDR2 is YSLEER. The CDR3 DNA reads TGCGCCAGCAGCCAAGTGGCAGGGGGTTCCTACGAGCAGTACTTC. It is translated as CASSQVAGGSYEQYF.

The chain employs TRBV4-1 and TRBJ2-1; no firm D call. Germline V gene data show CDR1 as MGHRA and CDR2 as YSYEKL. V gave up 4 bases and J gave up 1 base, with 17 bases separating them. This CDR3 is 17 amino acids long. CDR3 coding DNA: TGCGCCAGCAGCCCCGGGTGGATCGAGCGTTCCTACAATGAGCAGTTCTTC. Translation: CASSPGWIERSYNEQFF.

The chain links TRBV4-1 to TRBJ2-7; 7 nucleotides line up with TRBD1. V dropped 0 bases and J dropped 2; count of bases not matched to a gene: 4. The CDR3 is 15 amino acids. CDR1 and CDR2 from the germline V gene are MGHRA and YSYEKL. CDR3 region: CASSQEETGTYEQYF. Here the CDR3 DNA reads TGCGCCAGCAGCCAAGAGGAGACAGGGACCTACGAGCAGTACTTC.

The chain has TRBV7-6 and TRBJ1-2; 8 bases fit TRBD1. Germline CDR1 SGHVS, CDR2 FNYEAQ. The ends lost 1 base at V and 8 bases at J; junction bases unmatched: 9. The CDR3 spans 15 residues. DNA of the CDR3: TGTGCCAGCAGCTTAGGTCAGGGGGCGGACCTCGGCTACACCTTC. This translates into CASSLGQGADLGYTF.

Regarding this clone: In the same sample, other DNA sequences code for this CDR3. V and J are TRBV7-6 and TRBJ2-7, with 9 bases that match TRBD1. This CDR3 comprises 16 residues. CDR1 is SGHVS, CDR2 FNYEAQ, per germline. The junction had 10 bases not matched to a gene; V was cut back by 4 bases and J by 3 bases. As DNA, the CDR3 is TGTGCCAGCAGCTCCGGATCCAGGACAGGGGACTACGAGCAGTACTTC. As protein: CASSSGSRTGDYEQYF.

CDR3 bases: TGCGCCAGCAGCTGGTTGGGGACTGTGGAGACCCAGTACTTC. It codes for CASSWLGTVETQYF. The chain links TRBV5-1 to TRBJ2-5; the D gene is possibly TRBD2 (6 bases). Germline CDR1 reads SGHRS; CDR2 reads YFSETQ. This CDR3 has 14 amino acids. V was trimmed by 3 bases and J by 5 bases, leaving 14 bases between them.

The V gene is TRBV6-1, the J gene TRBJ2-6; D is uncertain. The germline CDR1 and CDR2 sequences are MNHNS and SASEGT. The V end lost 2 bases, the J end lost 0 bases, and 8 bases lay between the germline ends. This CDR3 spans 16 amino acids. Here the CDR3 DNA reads TGTGCCAGCAGTGAACAGTACCTCTCTGGGGCCAACGTCCTGACTTTC. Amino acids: CASSEQYLSGANVLTF.

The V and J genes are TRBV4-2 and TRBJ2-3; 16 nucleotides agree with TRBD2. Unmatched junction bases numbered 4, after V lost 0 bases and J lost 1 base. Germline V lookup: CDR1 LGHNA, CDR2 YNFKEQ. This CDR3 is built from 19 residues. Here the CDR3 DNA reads TGTGCCAGCAGCCAAGAGGGGACTAGCGGGGGGGGTGGCACAGATACGCAGTATTTT. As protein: CASSQEGTSGGGGTDTQYF.

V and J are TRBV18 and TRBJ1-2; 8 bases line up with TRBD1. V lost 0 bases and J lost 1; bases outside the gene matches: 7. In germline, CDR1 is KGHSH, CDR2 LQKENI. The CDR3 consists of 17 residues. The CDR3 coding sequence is TGTGCCAGCTCACCACCCTCCTCAGGGGGCGATAACTATGGCTACACCTTC. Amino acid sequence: CASSPPSSGGDNYGYTF.

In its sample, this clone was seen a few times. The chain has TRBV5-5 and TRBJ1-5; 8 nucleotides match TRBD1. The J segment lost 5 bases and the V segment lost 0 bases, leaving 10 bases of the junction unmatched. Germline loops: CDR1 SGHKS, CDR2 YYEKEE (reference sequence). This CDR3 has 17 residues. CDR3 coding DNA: TGTGCCAGCAGCTTGGCTGTACGGACAGGGAAGGATCAGCCCCAGCATTTT. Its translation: CASSLAVRTGKDQPQHF.

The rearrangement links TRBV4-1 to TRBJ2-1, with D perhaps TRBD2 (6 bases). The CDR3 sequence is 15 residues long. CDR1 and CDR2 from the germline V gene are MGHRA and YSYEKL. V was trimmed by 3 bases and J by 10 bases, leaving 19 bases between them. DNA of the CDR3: TGCGCCAGCAGCCAGATTCCCGGGACTCGGGACGAGCAGTTCTTC. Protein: CASSQIPGTRDEQFF.

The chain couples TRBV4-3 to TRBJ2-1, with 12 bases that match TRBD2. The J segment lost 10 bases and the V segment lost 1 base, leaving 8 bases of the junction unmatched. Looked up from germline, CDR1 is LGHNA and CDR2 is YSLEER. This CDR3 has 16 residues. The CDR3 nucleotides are TGCGCCAGCAGCCAAGGCGGGACTAGCGGGTGGGGAGAGCAGTTCTTC. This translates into CASSQGGTSGWGEQFF.

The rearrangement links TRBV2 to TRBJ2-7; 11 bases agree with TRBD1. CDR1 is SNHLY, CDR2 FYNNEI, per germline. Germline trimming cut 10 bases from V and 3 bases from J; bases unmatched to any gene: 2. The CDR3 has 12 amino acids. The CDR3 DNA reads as TGTGCCACCGGGACAGGGGGCTACGAGCAGTACTTC. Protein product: CATGTGGYEQYF.

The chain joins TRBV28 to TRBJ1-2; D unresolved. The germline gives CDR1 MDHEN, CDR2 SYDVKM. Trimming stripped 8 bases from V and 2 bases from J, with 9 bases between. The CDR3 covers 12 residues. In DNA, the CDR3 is TGTGCCAGCTTTTTTTCGAACTATGGCTACACCTTC. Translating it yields CASFFSNYGYTF.

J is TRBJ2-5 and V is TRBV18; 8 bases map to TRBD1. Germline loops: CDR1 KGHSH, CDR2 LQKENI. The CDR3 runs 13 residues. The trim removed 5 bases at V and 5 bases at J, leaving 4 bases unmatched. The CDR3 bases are TGTGCCAGCTCAGCAGGGGGCCGGGAGACCCAGTACTTC. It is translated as CASSAGGRETQYF.

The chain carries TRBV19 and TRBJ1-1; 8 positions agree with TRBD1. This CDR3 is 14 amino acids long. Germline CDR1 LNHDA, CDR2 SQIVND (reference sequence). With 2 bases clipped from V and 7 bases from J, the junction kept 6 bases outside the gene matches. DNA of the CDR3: TGTGCCAGTAGTATATGGGGCGGGACAGGTGAAGCTTTCTTT. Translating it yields CASSIWGGTGEAFF.

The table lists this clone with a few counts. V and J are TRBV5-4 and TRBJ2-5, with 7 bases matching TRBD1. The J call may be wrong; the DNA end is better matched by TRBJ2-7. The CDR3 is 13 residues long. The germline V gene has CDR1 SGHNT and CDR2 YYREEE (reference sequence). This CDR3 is CASSADRAYEQYF. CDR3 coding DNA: TGTGCCAGCAGCGCTGACAGGGCCTACGAGCAGTACTTC.

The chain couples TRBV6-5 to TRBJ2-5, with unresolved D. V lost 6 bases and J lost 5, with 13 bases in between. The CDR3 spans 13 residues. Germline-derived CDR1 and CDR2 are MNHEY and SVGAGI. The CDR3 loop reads CASRATLRETQYF. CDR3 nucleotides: TGTGCCAGCAGAGCGACCCTCCGGGAGACCCAGTACTTC.

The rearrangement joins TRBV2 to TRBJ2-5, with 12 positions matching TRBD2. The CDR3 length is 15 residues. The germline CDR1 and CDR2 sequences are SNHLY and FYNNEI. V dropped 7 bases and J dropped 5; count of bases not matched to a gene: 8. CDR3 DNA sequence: TGTGCCAGCAAAGGACTAGCGGGGCCCGGGGAGACCCAGTACTTC. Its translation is CASKGLAGPGETQYF.

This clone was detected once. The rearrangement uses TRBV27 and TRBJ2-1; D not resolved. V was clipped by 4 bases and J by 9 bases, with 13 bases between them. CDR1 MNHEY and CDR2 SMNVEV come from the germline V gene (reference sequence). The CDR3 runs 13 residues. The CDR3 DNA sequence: TGTGCCAGCAGTTCACCGGGTTCGCGTGAGCAGTTCTTC. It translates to CASSSPGSREQFF.

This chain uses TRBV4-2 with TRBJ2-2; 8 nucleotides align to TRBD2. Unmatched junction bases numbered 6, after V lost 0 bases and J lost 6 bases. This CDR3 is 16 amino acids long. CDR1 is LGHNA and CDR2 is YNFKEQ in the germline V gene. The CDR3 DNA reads TGTGCCAGCAGCCAAGATCGGTCGGGAGGGGCCGGGGAGCTGTTTTTT. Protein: CASSQDRSGGAGELFF.

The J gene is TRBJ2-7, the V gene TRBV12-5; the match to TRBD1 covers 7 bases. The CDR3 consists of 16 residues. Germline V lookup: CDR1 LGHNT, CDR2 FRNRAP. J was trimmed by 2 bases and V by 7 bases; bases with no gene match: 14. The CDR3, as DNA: TGTGCTAGTGCCCCACCAGAACAGGGGTTACCCTACGAGCAGTACTTC. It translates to CASAPPEQGLPYEQYF.